One and the same sample provided the 5 T cell receptor beta chains below, sequenced in a study of CD8+CD57+ T cells in acquired aplastic anemia. Both TCR beta VDJ combination and CDR3 sequence profiling were carried out. Genomic DNA was the template for this profiling. Each CDR3 protein gets one entry after TCRdb re-called the reads with MiXCR. The repertoire has fewer than 200,000 distinct CDR3 sequences, approximately 48% of them found once; the top ten carry 10% to 15%. CD8+CD57+ cell expansion, shown by flow cytometry, had occurred in the patients selected for sequencing. The sample consisted of sorted CD4+, CD8+, or CD8+CD57+ T cells (not recorded which) from PBMCs. The receptor set was obtained from a human donor with aplastic anemia.

In its sample, this clonotype ranks as medium-sized. CDR3 protein: CASSEDPWAYEQYF. In nucleotides, the CDR3 is TGTGCCAGCAGTGAAGATCCATGGGCCTACGAGCAGTACTTC. The chain is built from TRBV2 and TRBJ2-7; D is unresolved. Germline assignment: CDR1 SNHLY and CDR2 FYNNEI. V lost 1 base and J 2 bases, leaving 9 bases between the germline ends. This CDR3 comprises 14 residues.

The V gene is TRBV7-3, the J gene TRBJ2-6; D ambiguous. Trimming took 10 bases from V and 4 from J, leaving 8 bases between them. Germline V gene data show CDR1 as SGHTA and CDR2 as FQGTGA. The length of the CDR3 is 12 residues. CDR3: CATGSGANVLTF. The CDR3 DNA reads as TGTGCCACCGGCTCGGGGGCCAACGTCCTGACTTTC.

For the CDR3, the DNA is TGTGCCAGTATATCGGCAGGGGATCTAACCCTGTTTTTT. Its protein is CASISAGDLTLFF. The chain combines TRBV19 with TRBJ1-4; D possibly corresponds to TRBD1 (6 bases). Germline lookup yields CDR1 LNHDA and CDR2 SQIVND (reference sequence). CDR3 size: 13 residues. Trimming took off 7 bases at V and 14 bases at J, with 20 bases between the two ends.

This clonotype has more than one count but fewer than ten. This chain uses TRBV28 with TRBJ1-6; D is undetermined. Germline loops: CDR1 MDHEN, CDR2 SYDVKM. V lost 1 base and J 12 bases, leaving 10 bases between the germline ends. The CDR3 consists of 13 residues. The CDR3 loop is CASSLSGVGPLHF. In DNA, the CDR3 is TGTGCCAGCAGTTTATCTGGGGTCGGACCCCTCCACTTT.

The rearrangement links TRBV2 to TRBJ1-1; no reliable D call. Germline lookup yields CDR1 SNHLY and CDR2 FYNNEI. V lost 2 bases and J 6 bases, leaving 7 bases between the germline ends. The CDR3 is 12 amino acids. The CDR3 here is CASSERGAEAFF. The CDR3 nucleotides are TGTGCCAGCAGTGAACGAGGTGCTGAAGCTTTCTTT. Full variable domain (missing parts from reference TRBV2 and TRBJ1-1): EPEVTQTPSHQVTQMGQEVILRCVPISNHLYFYWYRQILGQKVEFLVSFYNNEISEKSEIFDDQFSVERPDGSNFTLKIRSTKLEDSAMYFCASSERGAEAFFGQGTRLTVV.